These 21 T cell receptor beta chains were all obtained from the same sample, sequenced in a study of T-cell memory formation after mild COVID-19. TCRdb called the 5' RACE reads again in MiXCR, with one record for every CDR3 protein. The sample carries some 180,000 distinct CDR3 sequences, around 20% recorded once. The sample was PBMCs or a T cell subset sorted from them (not recorded which). The receptors were sampled from a man younger than 35 who had mild COVID-19 (a few samples of this study predate the infection). Cell type and time point are not known.

The chain has TRBV6-5 and TRBJ2-5; tentatively, D is TRBD1 or TRBD2 (5 bases each). This CDR3 spans 14 amino acids. CDR1 is MNHEY and CDR2 is SVGAGI in the germline V gene. V dropped 5 bases and J dropped 5 bases, with 15 bases sitting between them. The CDR3 nucleotides are TGTGCCAGCAGTACCCGGCCGGGACGGGAGACCCAGTACTTC. This translates into CASSTRPGRETQYF.

The sample holds a few counts of this clonotype. The chain carries TRBV12-3 or TRBV12-4 and TRBJ2-5; either TRBD1 or TRBD2 may supply D (5 bases each). The length of the CDR3 is 14 residues. The V end lost 8 bases, the J end lost 2 bases, and 15 bases lay between the germline ends. The CDR3 bases are TGTGCCAGCGGCCAGGGACCGATACAAGAGACCCAGTACTTC. The encoded protein is CASGQGPIQETQYF.

The chain joins TRBV20-1 to TRBJ1-4, with D possibly matching TRBD1 (6 bases). Trimming left V 2 bases short and J 8 bases short, with 12 bases between. CDR1 DFQATT and CDR2 SNEGSKA come from the germline V gene (reference sequence). CDR3 length: 13 residues. The CDR3 DNA reads as TGCAGTGCTAGACCGGGGGCTGGGGAAAAACTGTTTTTT. The encoded protein is CSARPGAGEKLFF.

This clonotype was counted once. J is TRBJ1-4 and V is TRBV19, with TRBD1 as a possible D gene (5 bases). Trimming stripped 6 bases from V and 2 bases from J, with 13 bases between. This CDR3 has 15 amino acids. The germline V gene has CDR1 LNHDA and CDR2 SQIVND (reference sequence). The CDR3: CASRRQGETNEKLFF. The CDR3 DNA reads TGTGCCAGTAGACGTCAGGGAGAGACTAATGAAAAACTGTTTTTT.

This clonotype was detected only once. The J gene is TRBJ2-2, the V gene TRBV5-1; possibly TRBD1 or TRBD2 for D (5 bases each). Germline CDR1 and CDR2: SGHRS and YFSETQ. V was trimmed by 0 bases and J by 1 base, leaving 10 bases between them. The CDR3 loop spans 16 amino acids. CDR3 sequence: CASSLDGAVNTGELFF. The CDR3, as DNA: TGCGCCAGCAGCTTGGACGGGGCGGTGAACACCGGGGAGCTGTTTTTT.

On this clonotype: A junction end diverges from the germline sequence, so it may reflect a read error. J is TRBJ1-2 and V is TRBV5-1, with TRBD1 as a possible D gene (6 bases). The CDR3 sequence is 12 residues long. From germline, CDR1 is SGHRS and CDR2 YFSETQ. This chain's CDR3 is CASSGDYRDIHF. The CDR3 DNA follows: TGCGCCAGCAGCGGGGACTACCGGGACATCCACTTC. Full variable domain (missing parts from reference TRBV5-1 and TRBJ1-2): KAGVTQTPRYLIKTRGQQVTLSCSPISGHRSVSWYQQTPGQGLQFLFEYFSETQRNKGNFPGRFSGRQFSNSRSEMNVSTLELGDSALYLCASSGDYRDIHFGSGTRLTVV.

The chain joins TRBV4-3 to TRBJ2-2, with no clear D. Germline CDR1 LGHNA, CDR2 YSLEER. The ends were cut back, 0 bases at V and 5 bases at J, with 13 bases in the middle. This CDR3 has 16 amino acids. CDR3 amino acids: CASSQDYGIWTGELFF. The CDR3 DNA reads TGCGCCAGCAGCCAAGATTATGGTATCTGGACCGGGGAGCTGTTTTTT.

Ten or more counts support this clonotype. This chain links TRBV9 with TRBJ1-4; possible D gene TRBD1, 6 bases. CDR3 length: 15 amino acids. Germline CDR1 SGDLS, CDR2 YYNGEE. Trimming took off 4 bases at V and 0 bases at J, with 10 bases between the two ends. CDR3 DNA: TGTGCCAGCAGCCCAACAGGGACAACTAATGAAAAACTGTTTTTT. Translation gives CASSPTGTTNEKLFF.

This rearrangement joins TRBV6-5 to TRBJ1-6; 11 bases are a match to TRBD1. CDR1 is MNHEY, CDR2 SVGAGI, per germline. The CDR3 contains 16 residues. With 4 bases clipped from V and 11 bases from J, the junction kept 10 bases outside the gene matches. This chain's CDR3 is CASSSPSGQGVTPLHF. CDR3 DNA: TGTGCCAGCAGTTCCCCCTCGGGACAGGGGGTAACACCCCTCCACTTT.

This sequence joins TRBV12-3 or TRBV12-4 and TRBJ1-2; D remains unclear. V was pared by 1 base and J by 4 bases, with 7 bases between. This CDR3 is 13 amino acids long. The CDR3 here is CASSLGRIYGYTF. The CDR3 DNA reads TGTGCCAGCAGTTTAGGACGGATCTATGGCTACACCTTC.

V gene TRBV4-3 combines with J gene TRBJ1-1, with 10 bases that match TRBD1. The length of the CDR3 is 17 residues. Germline V lookup: CDR1 LGHNA, CDR2 YSLEER. V lost 3 bases to trimming and J lost 10 bases; unmatched junction nucleotides: 17. The CDR3, as DNA: TGCGCCAGCAGCCACCAGTCCCGGCCCCGACAGGGGGCCGGAGCTTTCTTT. Translating gives CASSHQSRPRQGAGAFF.

The chain joins TRBV20-1 to TRBJ2-4; possibly TRBD1 or TRBD2 for D (5 bases each). V was cut by 6 bases and J by 0 bases, with 12 bases left in between. Germline CDR1 DFQATT, CDR2 SNEGSKA (reference sequence). The CDR3 runs to 14 residues. CDR3 protein: CSARDPLAKNIQYF. DNA of the CDR3: TGCAGTGCAAGGGACCCCCTAGCCAAAAACATTCAGTACTTC.

This rearrangement joins TRBV20-1 to TRBJ1-2; 7 bases align to TRBD1. CDR3 size: 14 residues. Trimming cost V 3 bases and J 4 bases; bases outside gene matches: 8. Germline V gives CDR1 DFQATT, CDR2 SNEGSKA (reference sequence). DNA of the CDR3: TGCAGTGCTAGTGAGGGGCAGGGGGGCTATGGCTACACCTTC. This sequence encodes CSASEGQGGYGYTF.

The chain's CDR3 is CASSLSAGAYGYTF. The CDR3 nucleotides are TGTGCCAGCAGTTTATCGGCAGGGGCCTATGGCTACACCTTC. J is TRBJ1-2 and V is TRBV12-3 or TRBV12-4; perhaps TRBD1 as D (6 bases). The CDR3 totals 14 residues. The ends were cut back, 2 bases at V and 4 bases at J, with 11 bases in the middle.

The rearrangement links TRBV18 to TRBJ2-7; 7 bases map to TRBD1. Unmatched junction bases numbered 2, after V lost 6 bases and J lost 3 bases. Germline V gene sequence: CDR1 KGHSH, CDR2 LQKENI. This CDR3 is built from 12 residues. The CDR3 reads CASSSGGYEQYV. CDR3 nucleotides: TGTGCCAGCTCCTCAGGGGGCTACGAGCAGTACGTC.

This rearrangement joins TRBV4-2 to TRBJ1-4; D remains ambiguous. Per the germline V gene, CDR1 is LGHNA and CDR2 is YNFKEQ. Deletions cut 2 bases from V and 7 bases from J, with 8 bases between. This CDR3 is built from 13 residues. CDR3 coding DNA: TGTGCCAGCAGCCAAACAACGGGTGAAAAACTGTTTTTT. The encoded protein is CASSQTTGEKLFF.

The chain joins TRBV5-1 to TRBJ2-5, with 9 bases that match TRBD2. The germline CDR1 and CDR2 sequences are SGHRS and YFSETQ. With V trimmed by 4 bases and J by 4 bases, 5 bases remained unmatched. The CDR3 covers 14 residues. The CDR3 DNA is TGCGCCAGCAGCCCCGCGGGGGGGCCAGAGACCCAGTACTTC. Protein: CASSPAGGPETQYF.

This rearrangement joins TRBV7-3 to TRBJ1-6; D perhaps matches TRBD1 (5 bases). The CDR3 runs to 14 residues. The V end was cut by 4 bases, the J end by 15 bases, with 19 bases between. Germline loops: CDR1 SGHTA, CDR2 FQGTGA. The CDR3 loop reads CASSSIGGNTHLHF. For the CDR3, the DNA is TGTGCCAGCAGCTCCATCGGGGGGAATACACACCTCCACTTT.

The chain is built from TRBV12-3 or TRBV12-4 and TRBJ2-7; 9 bases align to TRBD1. This CDR3 contains 14 residues. V dropped 8 bases and J dropped 6; count of bases not matched to a gene: 11. This CDR3 reads CASPTGGPWSEQYF. In DNA, the CDR3 is TGTGCCAGCCCCACAGGGGGCCCCTGGAGCGAGCAGTACTTC.

This clonotype was seen repeatedly, ten times or more. A read error may account for a junction end that differs from germline. The chain links TRBV29-1 to TRBJ2-5; D is undetermined. The CDR3 runs 10 residues. The germline CDR1 and CDR2 sequences are SQVTM and ANQGSEA. The CDR3 coding sequence is TGCAGCGCTGAACAAGAGACCCAGTACTTC. The encoded protein is CSAEQETQYF.

The V call is TRBV5-1, the J call TRBJ2-3, with TRBD2 matching over 9 bases. Germline CDR1 reads SGHRS; CDR2 reads YFSETQ. The CDR3 sequence is 15 residues long. After removal of 4 bases from V and 3 bases from J, the junction contained 6 bases not matched to a gene. CDR3 bases: TGCGCCAGCAGCGTTAGCGGGGGAGGTACAGATACGCAGTATTTT. Translated: CASSVSGGGTDTQYF.